These 12 T cell receptor beta chains came from one sample sequenced in a study of blood T cell repertoires in COVID-19 (dated by TCRdb to 2020 to 2021). The library was prepared using the immunoSEQ multiplex PCR assay. The clones in this table, taken by TCRdb from immuneACCESS, are in-frame only. Not every clone is retained; where verified, under half of the shortfall comes from an unresolved V gene, and the cause of the rest is unknown. Present in this sample are 200,000 to 250,000 clones, about 86% of which were seen just once. The ten largest clonotypes hold less than 2.5% of the sample. Sequencing input: peripheral blood. Source of these receptors: a woman in her sixties with acute or convalescent COVID-19.

The chain joins TRBV6-5 to TRBJ2-1, with 9 bases lining up with TRBD2. CDR1 MNHEY and CDR2 SVGAGI come from the germline V gene. V lost 8 bases and J lost 8; bases outside the gene matches: 7. This CDR3 is built from 13 residues. The CDR3 protein is CASVLAGLDEQFF. The CDR3 coding sequence is TGTGCCAGCGTCCTAGCGGGGTTGGATGAGCAGTTCTTC.

The chain recombines TRBV7-2 with TRBJ1-1; D might be TRBD1 (5 bases). This CDR3 region has 12 residues. Germline loops: CDR1 SGHTA, CDR2 FQGNSA. Trimming cost V 3 bases and J 12 bases, with 14 bases left between them. The CDR3 sequence is CASSFSGGFSFF. The CDR3 DNA reads TGTGCCAGCAGCTTTTCGGGGGGTTTCTCTTTCTTT.

The chain employs TRBV5-5 and TRBJ2-1, with 8 bases that match TRBD1. This CDR3 is 18 amino acids long. With 0 bases clipped from V and 0 bases from J, the junction kept 8 bases outside the gene matches. CDR1 and CDR2 from the germline V gene are SGHKS and YYEKEE (reference sequence). CDR3 amino acids: CASSLASRGPPSYNEQFF. The CDR3 DNA follows: TGTGCCAGCAGCTTGGCCAGCAGGGGGCCTCCCTCCTACAATGAGCAGTTCTTC.

The chain joins TRBV7-9 to TRBJ1-2, with D possibly TRBD1 on 6 matching bases. Trimming left V 5 bases short and J 8 bases short, with 21 bases between. This CDR3 has 15 amino acids. From germline, CDR1 is SEHNR and CDR2 FQNEAQ (reference sequence). Here the CDR3 reads CASSRDLDRNDGYTF. Here the CDR3 DNA reads TGTGCCAGCAGCCGCGACCTGGACAGAAATGACGGCTACACCTTC.

The V gene is TRBV18, the J gene TRBJ1-2, with a weak D call TRBD1 (6 bases). V was pared by 9 bases and J by 1 base, with 18 bases between. This CDR3 contains 15 residues. The germline gives CDR1 KGHSH, CDR2 LQKENI. The CDR3 sequence is CASRDTHGYNYGYTF. CDR3 sequence (DNA): TGTGCCAGTCGGGACACCCACGGATATAACTATGGCTACACCTTC.

Only one count was recorded for this clone. V and J are TRBV3-1 (or the pseudogene TRBV3-2) and TRBJ2-5; maybe TRBD1 (5 bases). Per the germline V gene, CDR1 is LGHDT and CDR2 is YNNKEL (reference sequence). The CDR3 spans 12 residues. Trimming pared 6 bases from V and 4 bases from J, leaving 9 bases between. CDR3 coding DNA: TGTGCCAGCAGTAGGGGCCCAGAGACCCAGTACTTC. Translated, it gives CASSRGPETQYF.

This chain uses TRBV11-2 with TRBJ1-1, with D perhaps TRBD1 (5 bases). CDR3 length: 15 amino acids. The germline CDR1 and CDR2 sequences are SGHAT and FQNNGV. V was trimmed by 0 bases and J by 2 bases, leaving 10 bases between them. CDR3 sequence: CASSLDSGGNTEAFF. For the CDR3, the DNA is TGTGCCAGCAGCTTAGACTCGGGGGGAAACACTGAAGCTTTCTTT.

This clone was found a few times. The chain combines TRBV18 with TRBJ1-4; a weak D match, TRBD1 (6 bases). Germline values: CDR1 KGHSH, CDR2 LQKENI. Between the trimmed V and J ends, which lost 5 bases and 7 bases, there was a span of 14 bases. The CDR3 covers 14 residues. The CDR3 bases are TGTGCCAGCTCAGAACAGGGAGTACGTGAAAAACTGTTTTTT. This codes for CASSEQGVREKLFF.

The chain joins TRBV12-3 or TRBV12-4 to TRBJ1-5; D unresolved. The CDR3 sequence is 13 residues long. Trimming took 2 bases from V and 5 from J, leaving 7 bases between them. CDR3 DNA: TGTGCCAGCAGTTTATTCGGGGATCAGCCCCAGCATTTT. As protein: CASSLFGDQPQHF.

This clone is a singleton in its sample. This sequence joins TRBV6-5 and TRBJ2-7; 9 bases are shared with TRBD1. The germline gives CDR1 MNHEY, CDR2 SVGAGI. The CDR3 is 15 amino acids. The junction had 6 bases not matched to a gene; V was cut back by 4 bases and J by 2 bases. The CDR3 DNA reads as TGTGCCAGCAGTTCGGGGGGACAGGGCCCCTACGAGCAGTACTTC. It encodes CASSSGGQGPYEQYF.

CDR3 sequence (DNA): TGTGCCAGCAGACCCGCGCATACCGGGACAGAGGAAGAGCAGTTCTTC. Encoded protein: CASRPAHTGTEEEQFF. This chain links TRBV6-6 with TRBJ2-1, with 7 bases fitting TRBD1. CDR1 is MNHNY and CDR2 is SVGAGI in the germline V gene (reference sequence). Trimming cost V 6 bases and J 10 bases; bases outside gene matches: 18. The CDR3 runs to 16 residues.

This chain uses TRBV5-8 with TRBJ1-1, with no clear D. Trimming took 0 bases from V and 7 from J, leaving 16 bases between them. Germline assignment: CDR1 SGHTS and CDR2 YDEGEE. This CDR3 has 15 amino acids. CDR3 residues: CASSLAVLGVGEAFF. The CDR3 DNA follows: TGTGCCAGCAGCTTGGCGGTGCTCGGGGTGGGTGAAGCTTTCTTT.